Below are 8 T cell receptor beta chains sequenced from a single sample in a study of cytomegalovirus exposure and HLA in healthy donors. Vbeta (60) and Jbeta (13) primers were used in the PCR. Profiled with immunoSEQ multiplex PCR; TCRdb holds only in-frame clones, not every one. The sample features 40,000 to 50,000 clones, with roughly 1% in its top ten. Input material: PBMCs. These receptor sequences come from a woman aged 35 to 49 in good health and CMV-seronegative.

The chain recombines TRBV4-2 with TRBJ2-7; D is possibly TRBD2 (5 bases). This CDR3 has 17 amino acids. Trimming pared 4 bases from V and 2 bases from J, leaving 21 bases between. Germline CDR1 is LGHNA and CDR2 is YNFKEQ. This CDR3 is CASSPGVGSDGAYEQYF. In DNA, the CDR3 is TGTGCCAGCAGCCCCGGAGTGGGGAGCGATGGGGCCTACGAGCAGTACTTC.

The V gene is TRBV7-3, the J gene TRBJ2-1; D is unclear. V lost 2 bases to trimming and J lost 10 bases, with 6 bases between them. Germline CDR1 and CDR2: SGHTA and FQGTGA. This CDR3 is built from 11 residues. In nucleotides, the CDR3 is TGTGCCAGCAGCTTAGGAGTGGAGCAGTTCTTC. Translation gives CASSLGVEQFF. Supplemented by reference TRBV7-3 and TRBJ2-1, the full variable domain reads GAGVSQTPSNKVTEKGKYVELRCDPISGHTALYWYRQSLGQGPEFLIYFQGTGAADDSGLPNDRFFAVRPEGSVSTLKIQRTERGDSAVYLCASSLGVEQFFGPGTRLTVL.

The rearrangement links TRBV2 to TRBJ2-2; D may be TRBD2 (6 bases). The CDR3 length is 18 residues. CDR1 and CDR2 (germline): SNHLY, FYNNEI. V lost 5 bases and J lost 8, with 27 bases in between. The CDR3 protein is CASSLSYLPGLDVGELFF. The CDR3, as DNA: TGTGCCAGCAGTCTCTCCTACTTACCGGGACTCGATGTGGGGGAGCTGTTTTTT.

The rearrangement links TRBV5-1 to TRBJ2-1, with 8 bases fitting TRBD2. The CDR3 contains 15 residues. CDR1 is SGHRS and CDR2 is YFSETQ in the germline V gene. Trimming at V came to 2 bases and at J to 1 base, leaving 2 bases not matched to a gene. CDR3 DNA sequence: TGCGCCAGCAGCTTAGCGGGAGAATCCTACAATGAGCAGTTCTTC. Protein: CASSLAGESYNEQFF.

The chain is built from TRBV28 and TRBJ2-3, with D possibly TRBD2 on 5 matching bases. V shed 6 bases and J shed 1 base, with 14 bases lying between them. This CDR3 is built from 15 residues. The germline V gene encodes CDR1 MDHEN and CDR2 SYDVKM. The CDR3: CASRSTSLGTDTQYF. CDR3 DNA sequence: TGTGCCAGCAGGTCCACTAGTTTGGGCACAGATACGCAGTATTTT.

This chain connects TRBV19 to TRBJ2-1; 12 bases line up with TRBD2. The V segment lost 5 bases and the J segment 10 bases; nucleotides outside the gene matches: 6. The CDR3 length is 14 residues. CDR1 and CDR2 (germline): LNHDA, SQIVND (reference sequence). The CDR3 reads CASSRLAGDWEQFF. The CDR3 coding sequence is TGTGCCAGTAGTCGACTAGCGGGAGATTGGGAGCAGTTCTTC.

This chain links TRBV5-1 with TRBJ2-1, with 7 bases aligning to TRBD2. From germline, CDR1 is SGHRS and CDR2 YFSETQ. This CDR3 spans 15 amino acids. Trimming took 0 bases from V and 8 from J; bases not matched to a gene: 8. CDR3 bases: TGCGCCAGCAGCTTGGGGGCGGGAGTTAGGGATGAGCAGTTCTTC. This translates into CASSLGAGVRDEQFF. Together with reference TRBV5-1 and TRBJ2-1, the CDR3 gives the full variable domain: KAGVTQTPRYLIKTRGQQVTLSCSPISGHRSVSWYQQTPGQGLQFLFEYFSETQRNKGNFPGRFSGRQFSNSRSEMNVSTLELGDSALYLCASSLGAGVRDEQFFGPGTRLTVL.

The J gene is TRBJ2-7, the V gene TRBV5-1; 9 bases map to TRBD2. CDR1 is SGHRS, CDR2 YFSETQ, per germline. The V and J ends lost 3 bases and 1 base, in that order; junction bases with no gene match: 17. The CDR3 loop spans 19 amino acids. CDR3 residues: CASSYPIGGGSGGSYEQYF. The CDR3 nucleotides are TGCGCCAGCAGCTACCCGATAGGGGGCGGTAGCGGGGGATCCTACGAGCAGTACTTC.